This TCR beta chain is drawn from a study of shared clonotypes between healthy human individuals. This CDR3 has 19 residues. From germline, CDR1 is KGHSH and CDR2 LQKENI. V gave up 2 bases and J gave up 0 bases, with 20 bases separating them. Assay used: immunoSEQ multiplex PCR; TCRdb lists only in-frame clones, some missing. This sample carries approximately 400,000 clones, approximately 97% of them seen once, and the ten largest clones take approximately 0.3%. This TCR was recovered from a young man in good health. The chain recombines TRBV18 with TRBJ1-5; D not certain. Sequenced sample: memory CD8+ T cells sorted from blood. The subset was: CD45RO+ cells pooled with CCR7-negative TemRA cells. The CDR3 here is CASSPDPIPAVYSNQPQHF. In nucleotides, the CDR3 is TGTGCCAGCTCACCAGATCCCATCCCAGCCGTATATAGCAATCAGCCCCAGCATTTT. The full variable domain, its missing parts supplied by reference TRBV18 and TRBJ1-5, is NAGVMQNPRHLVRRRGQEARLRCSPMKGHSHVYWYRQLPEEGLKFMVYLQKENIIDESGMPKERFSAEFPKEGPSILRIQQVVRGDSAAYFCASSPDPIPAVYSNQPQHFGDGTRLSIL.